A selection of T cell receptor beta chains follows, all from one sample in a study of cytomegalovirus exposure and HLA in healthy donors. Clones were sequenced by immunoSEQ multiplex PCR, and TCRdb holds only the in-frame ones, with some missing. The sample holds 150,000 or so clones, approximately 80% seen once. The sample consisted of PBMCs. These TCRs come from a young woman in good health and CMV-seronegative. CDR3s leave out the opening cysteine and the closing phenylalanine or tryptophan.

v_gene: TRBV5-1
j_gene: TRBJ2-1
CDR3aa: ASSLALGGNEQF

v_gene: TRBV5-4
j_gene: TRBJ2-5
CDR3aa: ASSSEPGYQETQY

v_gene: TRBV6-1
j_gene: TRBJ1-2
CDR3aa: ASSPLQTTTSYT

v_gene: TRBV5-6
j_gene: TRBJ2-3
CDR3aa: ASSFGAGSTDTQY

v_gene: TRBV11-1
j_gene: TRBJ2-1
CDR3aa: ASSHQGWNEQF

v_gene: TRBV7-6
j_gene: TRBJ1-1
CDR3aa: ASSLTGVRNTEAF

v_gene: TRBV7-6
j_gene: TRBJ2-1
CDR3aa: ASSALGGGGNEQF

v_gene: TRBV25-1
j_gene: TRBJ1-1
CDR3aa: ASSVRTGIHTEAF

v_gene: TRBV4-1
j_gene: TRBJ2-6
CDR3aa: ASSLTGTGLVGANVLT

v_gene: TRBV5-4
j_gene: TRBJ2-5
CDR3aa: ASSFVAQETQY

v_gene: TRBV4-3
j_gene: TRBJ2-1
CDR3aa: ASSPGAGGYNEQF

v_gene: TRBV6-6
j_gene: TRBJ1-1
CDR3aa: ASSYRQNTEAF

v_gene: TRBV19
j_gene: TRBJ2-7
CDR3aa: ASSIRGGFSYEQY

v_gene: TRBV18
j_gene: TRBJ1-2
CDR3aa: ASSLTGRDYGYT

v_gene: TRBV4-1
j_gene: TRBJ1-4
CDR3aa: ASSQDPTGTGNRKLF

v_gene: TRBV6-5
j_gene: TRBJ2-3
CDR3aa: ASSYGTATDTQY

v_gene: TRBV6-5
j_gene: TRBJ1-1
CDR3aa: ASSLGPTGKAF

v_gene: TRBV27
j_gene: TRBJ2-7
CDR3aa: ASSFQRQGSHEQY

v_gene: TRBV18
j_gene: TRBJ1-4
CDR3aa: ASSSDIATNEKLF

v_gene: TRBV19
j_gene: TRBJ1-1
CDR3aa: ASADTENTEAF

v_gene: TRBV11-2
j_gene: TRBJ2-5
CDR3aa: ASSQGSGRAGETQY

v_gene: TRBV25-1
j_gene: TRBJ2-1
CDR3aa: ASSFPGTYNEQF

v_gene: TRBV7-9
j_gene: TRBJ2-7
CDR3aa: ASSSRGLAGEGLYEQY

v_gene: TRBV11-3
j_gene: TRBJ2-1
CDR3aa: ASSPWEAPYNEQF

v_gene: TRBV5-1
j_gene: TRBJ2-3
CDR3aa: ASSLTSQSTDTQY

v_gene: TRBV7-8
j_gene: TRBJ2-5
CDR3aa: ASSFVGHPGETQY

v_gene: TRBV19
j_gene: TRBJ2-7
CDR3aa: ASSNHVSLRTYEQY

v_gene: TRBV15
j_gene: TRBJ2-3
CDR3aa: ATSRDLVVATDTQY

v_gene: TRBV5-6
j_gene: TRBJ1-5
CDR3aa: ASSLFDRGFNQPQH

v_gene: TRBV7-8
j_gene: TRBJ2-2
CDR3aa: ASSLSGRRTGELF

v_gene: TRBV7-3
j_gene: TRBJ2-2
CDR3aa: ASSFQQGSTGELF

v_gene: TRBV7-3
j_gene: TRBJ2-2
CDR3aa: ASSLTSASTGELF

v_gene: TRBV27
j_gene: TRBJ2-7
CDR3aa: ASSLSPGTGRPYEQY

v_gene: TRBV5-4
j_gene: TRBJ2-1
CDR3aa: ASSLGVAGGNYNEQF

v_gene: TRBV6-5
j_gene: TRBJ2-7
CDR3aa: TSNEQGGSYEQY

v_gene: TRBV18
j_gene: TRBJ2-1
CDR3aa: ASSPRQNTNEQF

v_gene: TRBV5-1
j_gene: TRBJ1-2
CDR3aa: ASSGTGTAYGYT

v_gene: TRBV6-4
j_gene: TRBJ2-5
CDR3aa: ASSDGVGDPQY

v_gene: TRBV7-2
j_gene: TRBJ2-3
CDR3aa: ASSLDPGLADTQY

v_gene: TRBV27
j_gene: TRBJ2-7
CDR3aa: ASSFLAEYEQY

v_gene: TRBV7-9
j_gene: TRBJ2-7
CDR3aa: ASSLGARQGYEQY

v_gene: TRBV10-3
j_gene: TRBJ1-2
CDR3aa: AISDTAYGYT

v_gene: TRBV4-1
j_gene: TRBJ2-7
CDR3aa: ASSQDVGHSEQY

v_gene: TRBV5-1
j_gene: TRBJ2-2
CDR3aa: ASSLGQGETTGELF

v_gene: TRBV11-2
j_gene: TRBJ1-2
CDR3aa: ASSPGWGSGYT

v_gene: TRBV19
j_gene: TRBJ2-7
CDR3aa: ASSMAVAYEQY

v_gene: TRBV19
j_gene: TRBJ1-4
CDR3aa: ASSIYGPYEKLF

v_gene: TRBV5-1
j_gene: TRBJ2-7
CDR3aa: ASSLDGTASYEQY

v_gene: TRBV7-9
j_gene: TRBJ1-1
CDR3aa: ASSLVRTGNTEAF

v_gene: TRBV19
j_gene: TRBJ2-7
CDR3aa: ASSIPYSYEQY

v_gene: TRBV30
j_gene: TRBJ2-5
CDR3aa: AWSVGGAKETQY

v_gene: TRBV10-3
j_gene: TRBJ1-2
CDR3aa: AISDQVNVGYT